The 29 T cell receptor beta chains below come from one sample, sequenced in a study of human versus mouse CDR3 diversity and MHC coevolution. Profiled with immunoSEQ multiplex PCR; TCRdb holds only in-frame clones, not every one. The repertoire consists of tens of thousands of clones, with 90% to 95% occurring once and the leading ten covering under 20%. The material sequenced was naive CD4+ T cells from blood. Sample subset: CD45RO-negative CD62L-positive naive CD4 T cells. The receptor set was obtained from a person in their sixties or seventies in good health.

CDR3 region: CASARGAPQVIEQYF. The CDR3 nucleotides read TGTGCCAGCGCGCGGGGAGCCCCGCAGGTGATAGAGCAGTACTTC. The chain combines TRBV2 with TRBJ2-7; D may be TRBD2 (6 bases). CDR3 length: 15 amino acids. V lost 8 bases and J 7 bases, leaving 24 bases between the germline ends. The germline V gene has CDR1 SNHLY and CDR2 FYNNEI.

This clone occurred once. V is TRBV19 and J is TRBJ2-7; 11 nucleotides match TRBD2. The CDR3 is made up of 17 amino acids. The V gene end was trimmed by 5 bases and the J gene end by 2 bases; junction bases not matched to a gene: 11. Looked up from germline, CDR1 is LNHDA and CDR2 is SQIVND (reference sequence). CDR3 region: CASSSPGLAVGAYEQYF. In DNA form, the CDR3 reads TGTGCCAGTAGTTCACCGGGACTAGCGGTGGGCGCCTACGAGCAGTACTTC.

This chain uses TRBV11-3 with TRBJ2-2; D might be TRBD1 (5 bases). This CDR3 region has 14 residues. Germline V gene lookup returns CDR1 SGHNT and CDR2 YENEEA. Deletions cut 3 bases from V and 3 bases from J, with 8 bases between. The CDR3: CASSFSGYTGELFF. The CDR3 DNA follows: TGTGCCAGCAGCTTTTCAGGGTACACCGGGGAGCTGTTTTTT. Full variable domain (rest looked up from reference TRBV11-3 and TRBJ2-2): EAGVVQSPRYKIIEKKQPVAFWCNPISGHNTLYWYLQNLGQGPELLIRYENEEAVDDSQLPKDRFSAERLKGVDSTLKIQPAELGDSAVYLCASSFSGYTGELFFGEGSRLTVL.

The CDR3 here is CASFFPGVADTQYF. The CDR3 coding sequence is TGTGCCAGCTTCTTTCCGGGAGTGGCAGATACGCAGTATTTT. This chain links TRBV6-1 with TRBJ2-3; TRBD2 might be the D (6 bases). Germline CDR1 MNHNS, CDR2 SASEGT. Trimming took off 8 bases at V and 4 bases at J, with 16 bases between the two ends. This CDR3 region has 14 residues.

The chain has TRBV11-3 and TRBJ1-3; D may be TRBD1 (6 bases). The CDR3 is 15 amino acids. Germline V gives CDR1 SGHNT, CDR2 YENEEA. Trimming cost V 3 bases and J 4 bases, with 13 bases left between them. The CDR3 region has the DNA TGTGCCAGCAGCTTCCAGACAGGTCCAGGAAACACCATATATTTT. It yields the protein CASSFQTGPGNTIYF.

The genes are TRBV2 and TRBJ2-2; a weak D match, TRBD1 (6 bases). With 2 bases removed from V and 4 bases from J, the gap between germline ends came to 26 bases. Germline loops: CDR1 SNHLY, CDR2 FYNNEI. This CDR3 comprises 20 residues. The CDR3 DNA reads as TGTGCCAGCAGTGAATGGGACAAACCTAGTGGAGGTATCACCACCGGGGAGCTGTTTTTT. Translation: CASSEWDKPSGGITTGELFF. The whole variable domain, remainder taken from reference TRBV2 and TRBJ2-2, is EPEVTQTPSHQVTQMGQEVILRCVPISNHLYFYWYRQILGQKVEFLVSFYNNEISEKSEIFDDQFSVERPDGSNFTLKIRSTKLEDSAMYFCASSEWDKPSGGITTGELFFGEGSRLTVL.

This clone was observed a single time. The chain employs TRBV30 and TRBJ2-3; D is unclear. Germline V gene data show CDR1 as GTSNPN and CDR2 as SVGIG (reference sequence). This CDR3 has 17 amino acids. Trimming pared 4 bases from V and 1 base from J, leaving 21 bases between. Here the CDR3 DNA reads TGTGCCTGGACTTTTGGCTCCGAATTGCTTGGCACAGATACGCAGTATTTT. It encodes CAWTFGSELLGTDTQYF.

V gene TRBV18 combines with J gene TRBJ1-1; D unclear. The V and J ends lost 2 bases and 3 bases respectively, with 10 bases between them. Germline V lookup: CDR1 KGHSH, CDR2 LQKENI. This CDR3 has 14 amino acids. CDR3 protein: CASSPVLSDTEAFF. The CDR3, as DNA: TGTGCCAGCTCACCAGTTCTATCCGACACTGAAGCTTTCTTT.

The chain couples TRBV6-1 to TRBJ1-1, with D tentatively TRBD1 (5 bases). There are 14 residues in the CDR3. CDR1 and CDR2 from the germline V gene are MNHNS and SASEGT. Trimming pared 0 bases from V and 1 base from J, leaving 6 bases between. The CDR3 loop reads CASSEAGGNTEAFF. CDR3 DNA sequence: TGTGCCAGCAGTGAAGCCGGGGGGAACACTGAAGCTTTCTTT.

The V and J genes are TRBV25-1 and TRBJ2-7, with D perhaps matching TRBD2 (6 bases). Germline V gives CDR1 MGHDK, CDR2 SYGVNS. This CDR3 spans 13 amino acids. Trimming stripped 3 bases from V and 2 bases from J, with 8 bases between. The CDR3 sequence: CASSDQRAYEQYF. Here the CDR3 DNA reads TGTGCCAGCAGTGATCAGCGGGCCTACGAGCAGTACTTC.

The rearrangement uses TRBV5-1 and TRBJ2-1; 10 bases agree with TRBD1. Germline values: CDR1 SGHRS, CDR2 YFSETQ. V shed 3 bases, J shed 2 bases, and the junction held 2 bases outside the gene matches. This CDR3 spans 15 amino acids. CDR3 DNA sequence: TGCGCCAGCAGCTCCGGGACAGGGGCCTACAATGAGCAGTTCTTC. This sequence encodes CASSSGTGAYNEQFF.

V and J are TRBV5-1 and TRBJ2-2; no clear D. This CDR3 region has 15 residues. The V gene lost 4 bases and the J gene lost 3 bases, with 13 bases spanning the gap. Germline CDR1 SGHRS, CDR2 YFSETQ. Written as DNA, the CDR3 is TGCGCCAGCAGCCCCAGTCAGACTTACACCGGGGAGCTGTTTTTT. It yields the protein CASSPSQTYTGELFF.

The chain employs TRBV7-3 and TRBJ2-6; D is possibly TRBD2 (6 bases). The V end lost 1 base, the J end lost 0 bases, and 10 bases lay between the germline ends. This CDR3 is 17 amino acids long. CDR1 is SGHTA, CDR2 FQGTGA, per germline. The CDR3 region is CASSLIGGVSGANVLTF. The DNA for the CDR3 is TGTGCCAGCAGCTTAATAGGCGGGGTCTCTGGGGCCAACGTCCTGACTTTC.

The V and J genes are TRBV21-1 and TRBJ2-1; the table's TRBD2 call for D was not verified on the DNA. TRBV21-1 is assigned pseudogene status. The length of the CDR3 is 15 residues. The CDR3 nucleotides are TGTGCCAGCACGCTAGCGGGCGGTTCCTACAATGAGCAGTTCTTC. Protein sequence: CASTLAGGSYNEQFF.

This clone was recorded only once. This chain links TRBV5-8 with TRBJ2-7, with a tentative D call TRBD2 (6 bases). The CDR3 sequence is 14 residues long. The germline V and J ends were trimmed by 6 bases and 2 bases, with 15 bases remaining between them. Germline lookup yields CDR1 SGHTS and CDR2 YDEGEE. The DNA of the CDR3 is TGTGCCAGCAAGCACCGGGACTCGGCCTACGAGCAGTACTTC. Amino acids: CASKHRDSAYEQYF.

The V gene is TRBV2, the J gene TRBJ2-3; maybe TRBD2 (5 bases). CDR1 is SNHLY, CDR2 FYNNEI, per germline. V gave up 6 bases and J gave up 1 base, with 11 bases separating them. This CDR3 spans 14 amino acids. In DNA, the CDR3 is TGTGCCAGCAGGATCGAGAGGGGCACAGATACGCAGTATTTT. This translates into CASRIERGTDTQYF.

In its sample, this clone was seen a few times. J is TRBJ1-3 and V is TRBV7-2; 7 nucleotides match TRBD1. Germline CDR1 SGHTA, CDR2 FQGNSA. V trimming: 5 bases; J trimming: 2 bases; junction bases outside the gene matches: 9. This CDR3 has 16 amino acids. CDR3 region: CASSTGEVSTGNTIYF. CDR3 coding DNA: TGTGCCAGCAGCACAGGGGAAGTGTCGACTGGAAACACCATATATTTT.

The rearrangement joins TRBV9 to TRBJ2-1; 9 nucleotides match TRBD2. Germline lookup yields CDR1 SGDLS and CDR2 YYNGEE. CDR3 size: 15 residues. The junction had 7 bases not matched to a gene; V was cut back by 0 bases and J by 9 bases. CDR3 DNA sequence: TGTGCCAGCAGCGTAGTTAATAGCGGGAGTGGTGAGCAGTTCTTC. Translated: CASSVVNSGSGEQFF.

The V and J genes are TRBV5-4 and TRBJ2-7, with a tentative D call TRBD1 (6 bases). The CDR3 is 16 amino acids. From germline, CDR1 is SGHNT and CDR2 YYREEE (reference sequence). V gave up 0 bases and J gave up 0 bases, with 13 bases separating them. The CDR3 sequence is CASSLVGGSGSYEQYF. DNA for the CDR3: TGTGCCAGCAGCTTGGTAGGGGGATCGGGCTCCTACGAGCAGTACTTC.

The chain is built from TRBV7-3 and TRBJ2-7; 9 bases are a match to TRBD1. V dropped 2 bases and J dropped 3; count of bases not matched to a gene: 8. Germline-derived CDR1 and CDR2 are SGHTA and FQGTGA. This CDR3 is 16 amino acids long. The CDR3 region is CASSLHPGQGIYEQYF. The CDR3, as DNA: TGTGCCAGCAGCTTACACCCGGGACAGGGTATCTACGAGCAGTACTTC.

This clone came up once. In DNA form, the CDR3 reads TGTGCCAGCAGCTTAGAACAACGTAGACTAGCGGGCGCCGGGGAGCTGTTTTTT. This sequence encodes CASSLEQRRLAGAGELFF. The chain is built from TRBV11-2 and TRBJ2-2; 10 bases are shared with TRBD2. CDR1 and CDR2 from the germline V gene are SGHAT and FQNNGV. The CDR3 consists of 18 residues. The V and J ends lost 0 bases and 6 bases, in that order; junction bases with no gene match: 10.

The J gene is TRBJ2-3, the V gene TRBV27, with 8 positions matching TRBD1. The V and J ends lost 8 bases and 1 base, in that order; junction bases with no gene match: 11. The CDR3 is made up of 16 amino acids. Germline assignment: CDR1 MNHEY and CDR2 SMNVEV (reference sequence). The CDR3 DNA follows: TGTGCCAGCCGCCCGTCCCAGGGGGCCGGCACAGATACGCAGTATTTT. Protein product: CASRPSQGAGTDTQYF.

The V gene is TRBV6-1, the J gene TRBJ1-2, with D possibly being TRBD1 (5 bases). CDR3 size: 14 residues. Per germline, CDR1 MNHNS and CDR2 SASEGT. V gave up 5 bases and J gave up 4 bases, with 14 bases separating them. CDR3 region: CASSTGHPSYGYTF. The CDR3 DNA reads TGTGCCAGCAGTACAGGCCACCCCAGCTATGGCTACACCTTC.

V usage is TRBV11-2 and J usage is TRBJ2-7, with D perhaps matching TRBD2 (5 bases). CDR3 length equals 14 residues. Germline values: CDR1 SGHAT, CDR2 FQNNGV. V was pared by 7 bases and J by 5 bases, with 18 bases between. CDR3 loop: CASNGGRGVNEQYF. CDR3 DNA: TGTGCCAGCAACGGTGGTCGGGGAGTCAACGAGCAGTACTTC.

J is TRBJ2-5 and V is TRBV15; 10 positions match TRBD2. Trimming removed 2 bases from V and 5 bases from J; junction bases left unmatched: 8. Germline loops: CDR1 LNHNV, CDR2 YYDKDF (reference sequence). The CDR3 spans 16 residues. The chain's CDR3 is CATSRSPSGRGETQYF. The CDR3 DNA reads as TGTGCCACCAGCAGATCCCCTAGCGGGAGAGGGGAGACCCAGTACTTC. Full variable domain (missing parts from reference TRBV15 and TRBJ2-5): DAMVIQNPRYQVTQFGKPVTLSCSQTLNHNVMYWYQQKSSQAPKLLFHYYDKDFNNEADTPDNFQSRRPNTSFCFLDIRSPGLGDTAMYLCATSRSPSGRGETQYFGPGTRLLVL.

The chain is built from TRBV18 and TRBJ2-7; 10 positions match TRBD2. Germline CDR1 KGHSH, CDR2 LQKENI. V lost 3 bases to trimming and J lost 5 bases; unmatched junction nucleotides: 10. CDR3 length equals 16 residues. The CDR3 DNA reads TGTGCCAGCTCACCGGTTGTCCCGGGACTAGCGCACGAGCAGTACTTC. Translation gives CASSPVVPGLAHEQYF.

This chain joins TRBV7-3 and TRBJ2-1; TRBD2 matches 7 bases. The ends lost 7 bases at V and 4 bases at J; junction bases unmatched: 10. Per germline, CDR1 SGHTA and CDR2 FQGTGA. This CDR3 is 15 amino acids long. The CDR3 protein is CASIFSREAYNEQFF. The DNA for the CDR3 is TGTGCCAGCATATTTTCCCGGGAGGCATACAATGAGCAGTTCTTC.

This sequence joins TRBV19 and TRBJ2-7; D perhaps matches TRBD1 (5 bases). Trimming shortened V by 5 bases and J by 2 bases, and 13 bases separated the two germline ends. CDR3 size: 14 residues. Per the germline V gene, CDR1 is LNHDA and CDR2 is SQIVND (reference sequence). CDR3 amino acids: CASSPGLAPYEQYF. The CDR3 DNA sequence: TGTGCCAGTAGTCCAGGGCTCGCTCCCTACGAGCAGTACTTC.

The CDR3 sequence: CASSIQEGTGELFF. The CDR3 DNA is TGTGCCAGTAGCATACAGGAGGGCACCGGGGAGCTGTTTTTT. The chain has TRBV19 and TRBJ2-2, with a weak D call TRBD2 (6 bases). CDR3 length: 14 residues. V lost 6 bases to trimming and J lost 4 bases, with 12 bases between them. Germline lookup yields CDR1 LNHDA and CDR2 SQIVND (reference sequence).